This TCR beta chain was identified during a study of blood T cell repertoires in COVID-19. Assay: immunoSEQ multiplex PCR; the TCRdb copy retains only in-frame clones and omits some. This table has approximately 45,000 clones, approximately 88% appearing once. Between the trimmed V and J ends, which lost 5 bases and 3 bases, there was a span of 8 bases. CDR3 length: 13 residues. CDR1 and CDR2 (germline): SEHNR, FQNEAQ (reference sequence). This chain connects TRBV7-9 to TRBJ1-5, with D hard to call. What was sequenced was peripheral blood. The source of this sequence is a woman aged 40 to 50 with acute or convalescent COVID-19. The CDR3 sequence: CASSPGTNQPQHF. The CDR3 coding sequence is TGTGCCAGCAGCCCAGGTACCAATCAGCCCCAGCATTTT.